This TCR beta chain was recorded in a study of shared clonotypes between healthy human individuals. Study-level information: CD4 naive and CD4 memory each took three plates per donor, while CD8 naive took two and CD8 memory one. Points from the study as a whole: In contrast to clonotypes shared by all four donors, non-shared clonotypes had lower generation probabilities. Around 5% was the fraction of naive CD4 clonotypes found shared across a few donors.

The sample holds one count of this clone. What it binds is unknown. The authors ran the assay at deep level. The table came from immunoSEQ multiplex PCR; TCRdb's copy has only in-frame clones and leaves some out. The data show a few million clones, 85% to 95% seen once. The CDR3 sequence is 16 residues long. The V segment lost 4 bases and the J segment 2 bases; nucleotides outside the gene matches: 1. CDR1 WNHNN and CDR2 SYGVQD come from the germline V gene (reference sequence). The V gene is TRBV10-1, the J gene TRBJ2-1, with 14 bases lining up with TRBD2. This receptor was identified in a man aged 18-30 years in good health. Some clones in this sample may be carry-over from other donors' samples. Sequencing was performed on naive CD4+ T cells from PBMCs. Sample subset: CD45RA+ positively selected. This CDR3 reads CASSGTSGGTYNEQFF. The CDR3 bases are TGCGCCAGCAGTGGGACTAGCGGGGGGACCTACAATGAGCAGTTCTTC.